The subject of this entry is one T cell receptor (beta chain). Its antigen is unidentified. Profiled with immunoSEQ multiplex PCR; TCRdb holds only in-frame clones, not every one. The profile shows under 30,000 clones, 60% to 80% of them singletons. The germline V gene has CDR1 MNHEY and CDR2 SMNVEV (reference sequence). The V and J ends lost 5 bases and 8 bases, in that order; junction bases with no gene match: 10. The length of the CDR3 is 15 residues. This sample stems from a study of vaccination effects on CD4 cells after COVID-19. Study-level information: Two doses of either BNT162b2 or mRNA-1273 were given to each participant. Notes on the study in general: Missing from the study were early post-infection timepoints, and its convalescent patients were few. Whether induced by infection or by vaccine, clones showed marked clonal contraction late after vaccination.

Researchers isolated CD4+ T cells once less than 13 days of culture had elapsed. IL-2 medium was substituted for half the medium on days 3 and 7. Specimen: CD4+ T cells from PBMCs cultured without peptide, collected before COVID-19 vaccination. The rearrangement joins TRBV27 to TRBJ2-3; 10 bases match TRBD2. This TCR was recovered from a human donor who received a COVID-19 vaccine. In DNA, the CDR3 is TGTGCCAGCAGTCCTAAAGCGGGAGGGGTAGCTACGCAGTATTTT. Translation: CASSPKAGGVATQYF.